This note documents a single T cell receptor beta chain sequence. No antigen is known for it. Amplification of TCR beta CDR3 regions was performed using RNA transcripts as template. The primer set for the first-round RT-PCR of the TCR CDR3 was HTBI. TCRdb fed the multiplex PCR reads into MiXCR, producing one record per CDR3 protein. The table records about 590,000 distinct CDR3 sequences, approximately 15% of them present only once. This entry comes from a study of T cells in Graves' hyperthyroidism and ophthalmopathy. Study results and limitations: In simple terms, a model built on 13 V-J features told ophthalmopathy apart from stable hyperthyroidism.

Diagnoses were established using clinical symptoms, serum thyroxine and TRAb, thyroid ultrasound and orbital computed tomography. Fresh peripheral blood, 7.5 to 10 ml, was the source of the PBMCs. The V gene end was trimmed by 5 bases and the J gene end by 3 bases; junction bases not matched to a gene: 9. CDR1 and CDR2 from the germline V gene are GTSNPN and SVGIG (reference sequence). CDR3 size: 14 residues. The sequence was obtained from a woman aged 30 to 39 with Graves' hyperthyroidism. V is TRBV30 and J is TRBJ1-1; TRBD1 matches at 7 bases. Sequencing was done on a sample of blood. The CDR3 reads CAWGLTGRDTEAFF. Written as DNA, the CDR3 is TGTGCCTGGGGGCTGACAGGGCGCGACACTGAAGCTTTCTTT.